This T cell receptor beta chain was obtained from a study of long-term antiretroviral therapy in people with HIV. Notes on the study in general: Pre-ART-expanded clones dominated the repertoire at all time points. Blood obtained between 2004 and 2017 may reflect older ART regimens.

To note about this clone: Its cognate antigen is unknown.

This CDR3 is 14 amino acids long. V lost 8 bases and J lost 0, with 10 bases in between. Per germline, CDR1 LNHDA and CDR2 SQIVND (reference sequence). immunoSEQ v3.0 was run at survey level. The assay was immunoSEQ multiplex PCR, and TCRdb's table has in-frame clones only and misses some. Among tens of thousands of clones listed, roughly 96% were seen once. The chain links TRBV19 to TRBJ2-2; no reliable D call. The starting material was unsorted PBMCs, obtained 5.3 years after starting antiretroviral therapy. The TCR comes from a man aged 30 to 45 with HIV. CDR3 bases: TGTGCCAGTGGCCCCCTTGCGAACACCGGGGAGCTGTTTTTT. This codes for CASGPLANTGELFF.